This is a list of T cell receptor beta chains from one sample in a study of Graves' ophthalmopathy and Graves' hyperthyroidism. MiXCR, run by TCRdb on the multiplex PCR reads, gives a single entry per CDR3 protein. The data contain 600,000 to 650,000 distinct CDR3 sequences, around a fifth of them singletons. Sequences were obtained from peripheral blood. These receptors all come from a woman younger than 35 with stable Graves' hyperthyroidism. Some clones in this sample may be carry-over from other donors' samples. Each CDR3 is given with its conserved first and last residue. A D gene is named only where the DNA matches it firmly. Not every row has a clone size; where given, it reads once, few, many or a size class.

clone_size	v_call	j_call	d_call	cdr3_nt	cdr3_aa
many	TRBV6-5	TRBJ1-1	NA	TGTGCCAGCAGTTACTCTGTGACAGGGAACACTGAAGCTTTCTTT	CASSYSVTGNTEAFF
many	TRBV28	TRBJ2-7	TRBD1	TGTGCCACCATAGACAGGGTCTACGAGCAGTACTTC	CATIDRVYEQYF
NA	TRBV12-3/TRBV12-4	TRBJ1-5	TRBD1	TGTGCCAGCAGTTTAGCGACCGGGACAGGGTTTCGTCAGCCCCAGCATTTT	CASSLATGTGFRQPQHF
many	TRBV28	TRBJ2-5	NA	TGTGCCACAGGGCCCCAAGGAGAGACCCAGTACTTC	CATGPQGETQYF
many	TRBV18	TRBJ2-4	TRBD1	TGTGCCAGCTCACCACCGGGGACAGGGGTGGCCAAAAACATTCAGTACTTC	CASSPPGTGVAKNIQYF
many	TRBV28	TRBJ1-5	NA	TGTGCCAGCAGTTTAAACGGAGGAAGCAATCAGCCCCAGCATTTT	CASSLNGGSNQPQHF
many	TRBV18	TRBJ2-7	NA	TGTGCCAGCTCACCTTTAGGGTCCTGGGAGCAGTACTTC	CASSPLGSWEQYF
many	TRBV2	TRBJ2-5	NA	TGTGCCAGCAGTGTAGGGCCTAGCCTGGAGACCCAGTACTTC	CASSVGPSLETQYF
many	TRBV16	TRBJ1-5	NA	TGTGCCAGCAGCCAATGGGTATTCAATCAGCCCCAGCATTTT	CASSQWVFNQPQHF
many	TRBV6-1	TRBJ1-5	NA	TGTGCCAGCAGTGAAGCATCAGGGTCCGGCAATCAGCCCCAGCATTTT	CASSEASGSGNQPQHF
many	TRBV20-1	TRBJ2-5	NA	TGCAGTGCTAGGATAGCGGCCCTCCAAGAGACCCAGTACTTC	CSARIAALQETQYF
many	TRBV12-3/TRBV12-4	TRBJ2-4	NA	TGTGCCAGCACCTCTCCGGACAGTAACATTCAGTACTTC	CASTSPDSNIQYF
many	TRBV12-3/TRBV12-4	TRBJ1-5	NA	TGTGCCAGCAGTTTTGGTACCTTCAATCAGCCCCAGCATTTT	CASSFGTFNQPQHF
many	TRBV6-1	TRBJ2-2	NA	TGTGCCAGCAGTGAACGGGGCGGCGCGAACACCGGGGAGCTGTTTTTT	CASSERGGANTGELFF
many	TRBV6-4	TRBJ2-7	TRBD2	TGTGCCAGCAGTGCCTTGACTAGCGGGGGGCCTGTCTCCTACGAGCAGTACTTC	CASSALTSGGPVSYEQYF
NA	TRBV6-1	TRBJ2-5	NA	NA	CASSPFGGGTQETRYF
many	TRBV15	TRBJ1-5	NA	TGTGCCACCAGCCGAGCTATAAATCAGCCCCAGCATTTT	CATSRAINQPQHF
many	TRBV12-3/TRBV12-4	TRBJ2-2	TRBD1	TGTGCCAGCAACGACAGGGGGCGCGCCGGGGAGCTGTTTTTT	CASNDRGRAGELFF
few	TRBV3-1	TRBJ2-5	TRBD1	TGTGCCAGCAGCTTAGCCGGGACAGGGGACGAGACCCAGTACTTC	CASSLAGTGDETQYF
many	TRBV11-2	TRBJ1-5	NA	TGTGCCAGCAGCCCGGGAGGCACGGACAGCCATCAGCCCCAGCATTTT	CASSPGGTDSHQPQHF
many	TRBV6-4	TRBJ2-2	NA	TGTGCCAGCAGCCGGGTGGAGGGTATCCCCCTAATTACCGGGGAGCTGTTTTTT	CASSRVEGIPLITGELFF
many	TRBV6-5	TRBJ1-1	TRBD1	TGTGCCAGCAGTTCAAGATCTCAGGGGGTTGAAGCTTTCTTT	CASSSRSQGVEAFF
NA	TRBV7-9	TRBJ1-2	NA	TGTGCCAGCTCCCGGGATGCGTCCGGCTACACCTTC	CASSRDASGYTF
many	TRBV2	TRBJ2-2	NA	TGTGCCAGCAAGCAGCGAACCGGGGAGCTGTTTTTT	CASKQRTGELFF
many	TRBV28	TRBJ1-2	TRBD1	TGTGCCAGCAGTGTCCCCCTCAGGGGGTGGCCTGGCTACACCTTC	CASSVPLRGWPGYTF
many	TRBV20-1	TRBJ1-1	TRBD1	TGCAGTGCCGGACAGGGTGACACTGAAGCTTTCTTT	CSAGQGDTEAFF
NA	TRBV27	TRBJ1-5	TRBD1	TGTGCCAGCAGTTTGTCAGGGGGCTATAGCAATCAGCCCCAGCATTTT	CASSLSGGYSNQPQHF
NA	TRBV27	TRBJ1-1	NA	TGTGCCAGCACCCACGGCGCGGGGGCATCAGCTTTCTTT	CASTHGAGASAFF
many	TRBV20-1	TRBJ1-5	TRBD1	TGCAGTGCTCCCGACAGGGCCGGCAATCAGCCCCAGCATTTT	CSAPDRAGNQPQHF
few	TRBV6-2/TRBV6-3	TRBJ1-5	NA	TGTGCCAGCAGTTACTCGTATGGGAATCAGCCCCAGCATTTT	CASSYSYGNQPQHF
many	TRBV28	TRBJ2-5	TRBD1	TGTGCCAGCAGTACCCTAGGGACAGGGCAAGAGACCCAGTACTTC	CASSTLGTGQETQYF
many	TRBV6-1	TRBJ1-1	NA	TGTGCCAGCAGGGAAGACCGGTACACTGAAGCTTTCTTT	CASREDRYTEAFF
many	TRBV6-1	TRBJ2-5	NA	TGTGCCAGCAGCAAAACAGGGTCGGAGACCCAGTACTTC	CASSKTGSETQYF
many	TRBV18	TRBJ1-3	NA	TGTGCCAGCTCACCACAGGGGTGGCGAAACACCATATATTTT	CASSPQGWRNTIYF
many	TRBV20-1	TRBJ1-5	NA	TGCAGTGCTAGAGTCTCATTTAGAAGCAATCAGCCCCAGCATTTT	CSARVSFRSNQPQHF
NA	TRBV15	TRBJ2-7	NA	TGTGCCACCAGCAGTTCCCTTTACGAGCAGTACTTC	CATSSSLYEQYF
many	TRBV28	TRBJ1-5	TRBD1	TGTGCCAGCAGATCCGGGACAGGGGGCGTTAGCAATCAGCCCCAGCATTTT	CASRSGTGGVSNQPQHF
many	TRBV6-5	TRBJ2-7	NA	TGTGCCAGCAGTTACCACAGGGACGAGCAGTACTTC	CASSYHRDEQYF
many	TRBV10-3	TRBJ1-5	TRBD1	TGTGCCATCAGTGAGTCAAGACAGGGAAATCAGCCCCAGCATTTT	CAISESRQGNQPQHF
many	TRBV5-1	TRBJ2-7	TRBD1	TGCGCCAGCAGCGGAGACAGGGGAGCCTACGAGCAGTACTTC	CASSGDRGAYEQYF
NA	TRBV2	TRBJ2-7	TRBD2	TGTGCCAGCAGGGACGGACTAGCGGGAGGCATAGGGCAGTACTTC	CASRDGLAGGIGQYF